This TCR beta chain was sequenced in a study of blood T cells in healthy people across ages. Then a second PCR, running roughly 7 to 11 cycles, was carried out with a sample-barcoded 5' primer and a J-beta primer mix. TCRdb analysed the 5' RACE reads with MiXCR anew, one entry per CDR3 protein. The sample holds 1.4 million or so distinct CDR3 sequences, approximately 42% seen once. General study findings and limits: A roughly linear fall in TCR beta diversity per million T cells was seen with increasing age. In long-lived donors, naive CD4+ cell counts and diversity exceeded those of aged donors.

This clonotype was counted a few times. Its antigen is undetermined. The material sequenced was blood. The sequence was collected from a woman under 30 in good health.

For the CDR3, the DNA is TGTGCCAGCTCGACCATATCAAGCGGGAGGGTAGAGGAGCAGTTCTTC. Translated: CASSTISSGRVEEQFF. The chain has TRBV18 and TRBJ2-1, with TRBD2 matching 10 bases. The junction had 15 bases not matched to a gene; V was cut back by 6 bases and J by 10 bases. This CDR3 has 16 residues. Germline V gives CDR1 KGHSH, CDR2 LQKENI.